This T cell receptor (beta chain) was sequenced during a study of shared clonotypes between healthy human individuals. Points from the study as a whole: In a few donors, around 4.8% of naive CD4 clonotypes appeared in common.

Sequencing was performed with immunoSEQ multiplex PCR; in TCRdb, only in-frame clones are kept and a portion is missing. The sample has approximately 710,000 clones; roughly 87% are singletons. As concerns this clone: What it recognizes is unknown.

This CDR3 region has 12 residues. V was pared by 7 bases and J by 5 bases, with 12 bases between. Germline CDR1 is GTSNPN and CDR2 is SVGIG (reference sequence). Sequencing used memory CD8+ T cells from PBMCs. The sample's subset: CD45RO+ cells pooled with CCR7-negative TemRA cells. This sequence was found in a man aged 18 to 35 in good health. Some clones in this sample may be carry-over from other donors' samples. The V gene is TRBV30, the J gene TRBJ2-1; perhaps TRBD1 as D (6 bases). Written as DNA, the CDR3 is TGTGCCTTCCCGACAGGAAACAATGAGCAGTTCTTC. This encodes CAFPTGNNEQFF. The complete variable domain, with remaining parts taken from reference TRBV30 and TRBJ2-1, reads SQTIHQWPATLVQPVGSPLSLECTVEGTSNPNLYWYRQAAGRGLQLLFYSVGIGQISSEVPQNLSASRPQDRQFILSSKKLLLSDSGFYLCAFPTGNNEQFFGPGTRLTVL.